The 9 T cell receptor beta chains in this list originate from one sample, sequenced in a study of blood T cell repertoires in COVID-19. Assay used: immunoSEQ multiplex PCR; TCRdb lists only in-frame clones, some missing. This table has roughly 230,000 clones, around 85% appearing once. Sequencing input: peripheral blood. The source of these receptors is a woman aged 55-75 years with active or convalescent COVID-19.

This chain connects TRBV18 to TRBJ2-3; 9 nucleotides align to TRBD2. CDR3 size: 15 residues. V lost 5 bases, J lost 5 bases, and 8 bases stayed unmatched. CDR1 is KGHSH and CDR2 is LQKENI in the germline V gene. CDR3 region: CASSSGGGARDTQYF. The CDR3 nucleotides are TGTGCCAGCTCATCCGGCGGGGGGGCCAGAGATACGCAGTATTTT.

The rearrangement joins TRBV6-6 to TRBJ2-7; tentatively, D is TRBD2 (6 bases). The CDR3 has 15 residues. Trimming took off 6 bases at V and 5 bases at J, with 20 bases between the two ends. Germline-derived CDR1 and CDR2 are MNHNY and SVGAGI (reference sequence). Here the CDR3 DNA reads TGTGCCAGCAGCACGGAGGGTTCCCTGAGTGACGAGCAGTACGTC. As protein: CASSTEGSLSDEQYV.

This chain links TRBV6-2 or TRBV6-3 with TRBJ1-5; TRBD1 aligns across 8 bases. From germline, CDR1 is MNHEY and CDR2 SVGEGT. V shed 0 bases, J shed 4 bases, and the junction held 14 bases outside the gene matches. The CDR3 length is 19 residues. CDR3 in amino acids: CASSYSLLMGQAINQPQHF. The CDR3 nucleotides are TGTGCCAGCAGTTACTCCCTATTAATGGGACAGGCTATTAATCAGCCCCAGCATTTT.

The chain recombines TRBV4-1 with TRBJ1-1; D is uncertain. Germline loops: CDR1 MGHRA, CDR2 YSYEKL. CDR3 length equals 14 residues. V was pared by 0 bases and J by 1 base, with 6 bases between. The CDR3 loop is CASSQDPRNTEAFF. The CDR3 nucleotides are TGCGCCAGCAGCCAAGATCCGCGGAACACTGAAGCTTTCTTT.

CDR3 amino acids: CASGRPGTLSTDTQYF. CDR3 DNA sequence: TGCGCCAGCGGCCGCCCGGGGACACTCAGCACAGATACGCAGTATTTT. The genes are TRBV10-2 and TRBJ2-3; tentative D call: TRBD1 (6 bases). Germline V gene lookup returns CDR1 WSHSY and CDR2 SAAADI. The CDR3 spans 16 residues. The V end was cut by 8 bases, the J end by 0 bases, with 18 bases between.

The rearrangement joins TRBV5-1 to TRBJ2-1; D may be TRBD1 (5 bases). The CDR3 totals 13 residues. The germline V and J ends were trimmed by 3 bases and 3 bases, with 7 bases remaining between them. Germline loops: CDR1 SGHRS, CDR2 YFSETQ. CDR3 bases: TGCGCCAGCAGCTGGGGCGGCTACAATGAGCAGTTCTTC. Its protein product is CASSWGGYNEQFF.

The rearrangement joins TRBV11-3 to TRBJ2-3; 8 nucleotides match TRBD2. The V and J ends lost 0 bases and 10 bases, in that order; junction bases with no gene match: 15. CDR3 size: 17 residues. CDR1 and CDR2 from the germline V gene are SGHNT and YENEEA. The CDR3 protein is CASSLDTPSGGLPAQYF. The DNA of the CDR3 is TGTGCCAGCAGCTTAGACACGCCCTCGGGAGGGCTACCGGCGCAGTATTTT.

This chain links TRBV5-6 with TRBJ2-1; 9 bases are a match to TRBD2. Looked up from germline, CDR1 is SGHDT and CDR2 is YYEEEE. V was clipped by 1 base and J by 7 bases; unmatched bases: 6. The CDR3 extends over 15 amino acids. The CDR3 DNA follows: TGTGCCAGCAGCTTGTTTAGCGGGGGTGTAAATGAGCAGTTCTTC. Translating gives CASSLFSGGVNEQFF.

The V call is TRBV6-5, the J call TRBJ2-1; D is possibly TRBD2 (6 bases). CDR1 MNHEY and CDR2 SVGAGI come from the germline V gene. The CDR3 covers 16 residues. V lost 2 bases, J lost 6 bases, and 17 bases lay in between. The CDR3 is CASSYNRRGPGNEQFF. The CDR3 DNA sequence: TGTGCCAGCAGTTACAATCGGAGGGGCCCGGGCAATGAGCAGTTCTTC.